The 2 T cell receptor beta chains below were found in one sample sequenced in a study of early T cells in non-severe SARS-CoV-2 infection. TCRdb re-derived calls from the 5' RACE reads in MiXCR, one entry per CDR3 protein. The sample holds tens of thousands of distinct CDR3 sequences; approximately 6.7% are singletons and the top ten take 3% to 4.5%. Sequenced sample: whole blood. The receptor set was obtained from an adult who was a healthcare worker with PCR-confirmed SARS-CoV-2 infection or an uninfected control (not recorded which).

This clonotype was counted at least ten times. The rearrangement links TRBV27 to TRBJ2-3; D may match TRBD1 or TRBD2 (5 bases each). Looked up from germline, CDR1 is MNHEY and CDR2 is SMNVEV (reference sequence). This CDR3 has 13 residues. V lost 4 bases, J lost 6 bases, and 11 bases lay in between. The CDR3 reads CASSYGAGDTQYF. DNA of the CDR3: TGTGCCAGCAGTTACGGGGCTGGGGATACGCAGTATTTT.

Only a few counts were recorded for this clonotype. The chain is built from TRBV6-2 or TRBV6-3 and TRBJ1-1, with D unresolved. V was shortened by 5 bases and J by 0 bases, with 13 bases between the two germline ends. From germline, CDR1 is MNHEY and CDR2 SVGEGT. The length of the CDR3 is 15 residues. CDR3 in DNA: TGTGCCAGCAGTCCCATTACACGTTTGAACACTGAAGCTTTCTTT. Its translation is CASSPITRLNTEAFF.